This T cell receptor (beta chain) was recovered during a study of blood T cell repertoires in COVID-19. Overall study: Whether acute or convalescent, the COVID-19 samples came from the United States, Italy and Spain. The analysed material was cDNA or gDNA that came from T cells, B-cell-depleted T cells, or PBMCs.

Original data processing: It was from reference gene primer amplification that nucleated cell counts were estimated. The table came from immunoSEQ multiplex PCR; TCRdb's copy has only in-frame clones and leaves some out. V and J calls and clone size come straight from that table; D and trimming were deduced from the DNA. The table shows 310,000 or so clones, with 87% occurring only once. Deletions cut 8 bases from V and 8 bases from J, with 19 bases between. There are 15 residues in the CDR3. Germline assignment: CDR1 LGHDT and CDR2 YNNKEL (reference sequence). The sequencing sample was made of peripheral blood. This chain joins TRBV3-1 (or the pseudogene TRBV3-2) and TRBJ1-6; maybe TRBD1 (5 bases). The TCR comes from a woman aged 50 to 60 who had recovered from COVID-19. CDR3 nucleotide sequence: TGTGCCAGCGGCCTCGGGCAGGGAGGTTATTCACCCCTCCACTTT. Translated: CASGLGQGGYSPLHF.